This T cell receptor beta chain was retrieved from a study of T cell changes during pregnancy in multiple sclerosis. Profiling relied on immunoSEQ multiplex PCR, and the TCRdb table lists in-frame clones only, not all of them. Of about 48,000 clones listed, approximately 95% were seen once; the top ten hold under 0.55%. With 1 base removed from V and 2 bases from J, the gap between germline ends came to 12 bases. This CDR3 has 15 residues. From germline, CDR1 is SGHDT and CDR2 YYEEEE. The table lists this clone with a count of one. The chain uses TRBV5-6 and TRBJ1-2, with D possibly matching TRBD1 (5 bases). The sequence derives from a female donor with multiple sclerosis, enrolled in a pregnancy study. Here the sequenced sample was CD4+ T cells from peripheral blood mononuclear cells, taken in the first trimester of pregnancy. CDR3 amino acids: CASSLWAQVNYGYTF. In DNA, the CDR3 is TGTGCCAGCAGCTTGTGGGCACAGGTGAACTATGGCTACACCTTC.